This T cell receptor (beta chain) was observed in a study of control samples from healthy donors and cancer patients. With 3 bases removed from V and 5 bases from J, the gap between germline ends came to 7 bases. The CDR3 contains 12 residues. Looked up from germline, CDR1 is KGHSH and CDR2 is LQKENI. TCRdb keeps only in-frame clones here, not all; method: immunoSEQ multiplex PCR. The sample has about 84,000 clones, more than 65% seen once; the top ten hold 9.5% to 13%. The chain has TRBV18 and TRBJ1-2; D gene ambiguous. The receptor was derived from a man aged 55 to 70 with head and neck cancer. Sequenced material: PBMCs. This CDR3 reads CASSPDHYGYTF. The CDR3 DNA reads TGTGCCAGCTCACCTGACCATTATGGCTACACCTTC.